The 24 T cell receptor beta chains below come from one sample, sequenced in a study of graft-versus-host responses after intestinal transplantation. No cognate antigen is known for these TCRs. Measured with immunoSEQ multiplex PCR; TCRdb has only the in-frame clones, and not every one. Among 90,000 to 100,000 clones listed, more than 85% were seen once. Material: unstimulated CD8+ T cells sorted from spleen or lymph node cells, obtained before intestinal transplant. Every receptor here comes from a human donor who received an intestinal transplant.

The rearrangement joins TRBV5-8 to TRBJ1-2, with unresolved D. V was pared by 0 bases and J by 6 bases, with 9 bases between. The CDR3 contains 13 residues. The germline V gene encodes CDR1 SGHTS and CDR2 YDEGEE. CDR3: CASSLGGPNGYTF. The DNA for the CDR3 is TGTGCCAGCAGCTTGGGAGGCCCAAATGGCTACACCTTC.

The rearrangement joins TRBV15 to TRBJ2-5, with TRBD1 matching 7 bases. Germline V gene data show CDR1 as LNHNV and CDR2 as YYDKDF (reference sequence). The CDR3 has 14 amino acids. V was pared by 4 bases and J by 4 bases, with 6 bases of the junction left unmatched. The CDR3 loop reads CATSIEGAGETQYF. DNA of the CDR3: TGTGCCACCAGCATAGAGGGGGCCGGAGAGACCCAGTACTTC.

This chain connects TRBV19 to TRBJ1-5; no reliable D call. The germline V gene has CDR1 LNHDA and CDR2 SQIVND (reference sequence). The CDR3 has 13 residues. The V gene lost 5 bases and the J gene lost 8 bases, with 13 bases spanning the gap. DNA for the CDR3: TGTGCCAGTAGTTTCACTCACCAAGAGCCCCAGCATTTT. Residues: CASSFTHQEPQHF. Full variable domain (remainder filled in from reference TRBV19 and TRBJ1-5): DGGITQSPKYLFRKEGQNVTLSCEQNLNHDAMYWYRQDPGQGLRLIYYSQIVNDFQKGDIAEGYSVSREKKESFPLTVTSAQKNPTAFYLCASSFTHQEPQHFGDGTRLSIL.

This CDR3 reads CASSLGADGGPYTDTQYF. The CDR3 region has the DNA TGCGCCAGCAGCTTGGGGGCCGACGGAGGGCCCTACACAGATACGCAGTATTTT. This chain joins TRBV5-1 and TRBJ2-3, with TRBD2 as a possible D gene (6 bases). Germline V lookup: CDR1 SGHRS, CDR2 YFSETQ. The CDR3 is made up of 18 amino acids. Trimming left V 0 bases short and J 2 bases short, with 19 bases between.

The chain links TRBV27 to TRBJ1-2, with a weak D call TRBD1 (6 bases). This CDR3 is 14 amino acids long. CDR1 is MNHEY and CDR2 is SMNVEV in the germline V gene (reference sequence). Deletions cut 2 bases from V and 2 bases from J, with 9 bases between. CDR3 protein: CASSLAQGNYGYTF. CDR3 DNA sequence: TGTGCCAGCAGTTTAGCTCAGGGGAACTATGGCTACACCTTC.

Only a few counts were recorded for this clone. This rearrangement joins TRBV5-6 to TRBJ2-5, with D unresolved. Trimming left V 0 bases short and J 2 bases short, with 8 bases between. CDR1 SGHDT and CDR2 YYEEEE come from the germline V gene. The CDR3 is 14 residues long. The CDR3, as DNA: TGTGCCAGCAGCTTGGCGGCGCGGCAAGAGACCCAGTACTTC. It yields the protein CASSLAARQETQYF. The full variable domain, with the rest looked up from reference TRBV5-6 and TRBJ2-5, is DAGVTQSPTHLIKTRGQQVTLRCSPKSGHDTVSWYQQALGQGPQFIFQYYEEEERQRGNFPDRFSGHQFPNYSSELNVNALLLGDSALYLCASSLAARQETQYFGPGTRLLVL.

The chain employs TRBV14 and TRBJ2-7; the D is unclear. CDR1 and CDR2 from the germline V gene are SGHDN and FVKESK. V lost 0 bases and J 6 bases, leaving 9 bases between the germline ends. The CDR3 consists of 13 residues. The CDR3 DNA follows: TGTGCCAGCAGCCAAGACGGGTCCCGCGAGCAGTACTTC. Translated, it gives CASSQDGSREQYF.

CDR3 DNA: TGTGCCTCACAGAGACAGGGTGGGTACGAGCAGTACTTC. Amino acid sequence: CASQRQGGYEQYF. V and J are TRBV11-2 and TRBJ2-7; the match to TRBD1 covers 7 bases. V trimming: 11 bases; J trimming: 4 bases; junction bases outside the gene matches: 11. Looked up from germline, CDR1 is SGHAT and CDR2 is FQNNGV. The CDR3 is 13 amino acids.

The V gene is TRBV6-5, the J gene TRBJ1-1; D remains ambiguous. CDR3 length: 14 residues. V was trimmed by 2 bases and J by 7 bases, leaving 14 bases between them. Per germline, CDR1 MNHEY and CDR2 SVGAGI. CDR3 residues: CASSYVGSGNEAFF. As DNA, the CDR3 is TGTGCCAGCAGTTACGTTGGCTCCGGGAATGAAGCTTTCTTT.

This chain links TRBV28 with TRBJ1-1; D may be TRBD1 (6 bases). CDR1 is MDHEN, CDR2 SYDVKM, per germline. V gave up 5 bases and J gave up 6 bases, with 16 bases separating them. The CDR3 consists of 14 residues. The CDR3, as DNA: TGTGCCAGCAGTGAGGCCAGGGGTTGGGCTGAAGCTTTCTTT. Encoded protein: CASSEARGWAEAFF.

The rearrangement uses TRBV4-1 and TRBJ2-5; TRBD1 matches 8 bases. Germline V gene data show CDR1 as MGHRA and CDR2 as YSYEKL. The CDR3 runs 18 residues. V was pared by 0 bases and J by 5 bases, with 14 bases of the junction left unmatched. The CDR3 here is CASSQDQGGRGPVETQYF. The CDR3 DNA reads TGCGCCAGCAGCCAAGATCAGGGGGGCAGGGGGCCTGTGGAGACCCAGTACTTC.

CDR3 region: CASSATGAKNIQYF. CDR3 DNA sequence: TGTGCCAGCAGTGCGACGGGGGCCAAAAACATTCAGTACTTC. The chain is built from TRBV28 and TRBJ2-4, with D possibly being TRBD2 (5 bases). The CDR3 runs to 14 residues. The V end was cut by 5 bases, the J end by 1 base, with 9 bases between. Germline CDR1 MDHEN, CDR2 SYDVKM.

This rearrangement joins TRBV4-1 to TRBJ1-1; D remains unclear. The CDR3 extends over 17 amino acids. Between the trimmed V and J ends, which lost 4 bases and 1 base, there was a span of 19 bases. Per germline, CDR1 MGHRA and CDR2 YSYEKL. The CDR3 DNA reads TGCGCCAGCAGCCTGATTAGCGACGAAATAGGGAACACTGAAGCTTTCTTT. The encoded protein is CASSLISDEIGNTEAFF.

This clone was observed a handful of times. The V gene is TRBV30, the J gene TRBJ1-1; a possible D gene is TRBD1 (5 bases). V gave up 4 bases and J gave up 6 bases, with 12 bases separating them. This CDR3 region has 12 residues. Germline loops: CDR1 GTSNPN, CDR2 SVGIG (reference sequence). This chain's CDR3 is CAWNGQGAEAFF. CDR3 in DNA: TGTGCCTGGAACGGGCAGGGCGCTGAAGCTTTCTTT.

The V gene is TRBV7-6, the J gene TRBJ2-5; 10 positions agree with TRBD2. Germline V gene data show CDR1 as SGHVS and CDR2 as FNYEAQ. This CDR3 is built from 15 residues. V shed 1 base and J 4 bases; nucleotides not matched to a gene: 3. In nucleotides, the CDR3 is TGTGCCAGCAGCTTAGAAGCGGGGGGGCCAGAGACCCAGTACTTC. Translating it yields CASSLEAGGPETQYF.

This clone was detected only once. The CDR3 nucleotides read TGTGCCAGCAGCTTTATACCGGATGAGCAGTTCTTC. Residues: CASSFIPDEQFF. V gene TRBV7-9 combines with J gene TRBJ2-1; D not resolved. Per germline, CDR1 SEHNR and CDR2 FQNEAQ (reference sequence). The CDR3 sequence is 12 residues long. V was clipped by 3 bases and J by 8 bases, with 8 bases between them.

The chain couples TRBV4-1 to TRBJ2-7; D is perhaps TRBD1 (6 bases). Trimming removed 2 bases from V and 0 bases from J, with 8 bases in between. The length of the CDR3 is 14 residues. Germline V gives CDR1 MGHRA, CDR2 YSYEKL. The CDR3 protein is CASSQRQDSYEQYF. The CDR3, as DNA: TGCGCCAGCAGCCAAAGACAGGACTCCTACGAGCAGTACTTC.

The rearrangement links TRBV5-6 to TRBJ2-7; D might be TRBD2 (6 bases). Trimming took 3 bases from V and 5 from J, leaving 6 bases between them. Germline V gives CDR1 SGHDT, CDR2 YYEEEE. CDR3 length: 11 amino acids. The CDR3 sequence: CASSSGDEQYF. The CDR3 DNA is TGTGCCAGCAGCTCGGGGGACGAGCAGTACTTC.

The CDR3 DNA reads TGTGCCAGCAGCTTAGTACACAGGGTAACAGATACGCAGTATTTT. This codes for CASSLVHRVTDTQYF. The V and J genes are TRBV7-8 and TRBJ2-3; D might be TRBD1 (6 bases). V was clipped by 1 base and J by 3 bases, with 11 bases between them. Germline V lookup: CDR1 SGHVS, CDR2 FQNEAQ. The CDR3 runs 15 residues.

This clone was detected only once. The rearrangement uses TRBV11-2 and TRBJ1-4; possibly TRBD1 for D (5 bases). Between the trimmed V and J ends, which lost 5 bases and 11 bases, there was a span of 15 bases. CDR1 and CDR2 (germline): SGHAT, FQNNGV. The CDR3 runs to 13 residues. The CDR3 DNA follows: TGTGCCAGCAGCCCCACCGGGGGAAGGAAACTGTTTTTT. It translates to CASSPTGGRKLFF.

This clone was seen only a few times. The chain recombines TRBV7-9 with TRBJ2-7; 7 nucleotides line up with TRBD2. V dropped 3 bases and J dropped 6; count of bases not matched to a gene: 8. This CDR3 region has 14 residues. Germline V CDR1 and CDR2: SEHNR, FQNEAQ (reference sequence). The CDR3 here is CASSFGGRAVEQYF. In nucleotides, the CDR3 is TGTGCCAGCAGCTTTGGAGGGAGGGCCGTCGAGCAGTACTTC.

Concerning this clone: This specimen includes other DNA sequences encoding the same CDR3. CDR3 DNA: TGCGCCAGCAGCCCCGCAGACAGGGGGGGTTACGAGCAGTACTTC. As protein: CASSPADRGGYEQYF. V usage is TRBV4-1 and J usage is TRBJ2-7; 9 nucleotides align to TRBD1. With V trimmed by 4 bases and J by 4 bases, 8 bases remained unmatched. The CDR3 is 15 residues long. The germline gives CDR1 MGHRA, CDR2 YSYEKL.

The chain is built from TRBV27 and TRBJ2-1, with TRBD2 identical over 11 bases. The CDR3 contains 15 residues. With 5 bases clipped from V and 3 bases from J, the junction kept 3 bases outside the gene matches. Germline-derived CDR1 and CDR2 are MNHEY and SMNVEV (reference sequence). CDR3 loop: CASSRGTSGYNEQFF. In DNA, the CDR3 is TGTGCCAGCAGTCGGGGGACTAGCGGCTACAATGAGCAGTTCTTC.

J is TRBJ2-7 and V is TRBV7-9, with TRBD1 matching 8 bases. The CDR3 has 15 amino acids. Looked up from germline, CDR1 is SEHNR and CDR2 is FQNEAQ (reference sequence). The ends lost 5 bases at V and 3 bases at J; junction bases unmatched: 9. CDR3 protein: CASSQESDRDYEQYF. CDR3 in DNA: TGTGCCAGCAGCCAGGAGTCGGACAGGGACTACGAGCAGTACTTC.